This is a list of T cell receptor beta chains from one sample in a study of T cell changes during pregnancy in multiple sclerosis. Clones were read by immunoSEQ multiplex PCR, and TCRdb kept only the in-frame ones, dropping some. The sample comprises some 85,000 clones, 90% to 95% of which are singletons, and about 1.2% rests with the top ten. The specimen was peripheral blood, collected in the second trimester of pregnancy. Every receptor here comes from a female donor with multiple sclerosis, enrolled in a pregnancy study. CDR3s include the opening cysteine and the closing phenylalanine or tryptophan. The D gene is left open where the match is weak. Clone sizes are given selectively: once, few, many, or a class where the clone is expanded.

J gene	V gene	D gene	clone size	CDR3 protein	CDR3 DNA
TRBJ2-7	TRBV27	TRBD2	NA	CASSLFGLAGGTGYEQYF	TGTGCCAGCAGTTTATTCGGACTAGCGGGAGGAACGGGCTACGAGCAGTACTTC
TRBJ1-2	TRBV29-1	TRBD1	NA	CSVLQGNYGYTF	TGCAGCGTCTTACAGGGGAACTATGGCTACACCTTC
TRBJ1-3	TRBV9	NA	NA	CASSVASSGNTIYF	TGTGCCAGCAGCGTAGCTAGCTCTGGAAACACCATATATTTT
TRBJ1-4	TRBV23-1	NA	NA	CASSQCETDEKLFF	TGCGCCAGCAGTCAATGCGAAACGGATGAAAAACTGTTTTTT
TRBJ2-7	TRBV4-3	TRBD2	NA	CASSQEGAGGPSYEQYF	TGCGCCAGCAGCCAAGAAGGGGCGGGAGGCCCCTCCTACGAGCAGTACTTC
TRBJ2-2	TRBV5-4	TRBD2	once	CASSSGLAGPTGELFF	TGTGCCAGCAGCTCGGGACTAGCGGGGCCCACCGGGGAGCTGTTTTTT
TRBJ2-1	TRBV7-2	TRBD1	NA	CASSLRGGTGLGYNEQFF	TGTGCCAGCAGCTTAAGGGGCGGGACAGGGTTGGGCTACAATGAGCAGTTCTTC
TRBJ2-7	TRBV5-1	TRBD1	NA	CASSWTGGYEQYF	TGCGCCAGCAGCTGGACAGGGGGCTACGAGCAGTACTTC
TRBJ2-1	TRBV7-9	TRBD2	NA	CASSLGGLAGGNYNEQFF	TGTGCCAGCAGCTTAGGGGGGCTAGCGGGAGGTAACTACAATGAGCAGTTCTTC
TRBJ2-7	TRBV2	TRBD2	NA	CASSYLAGENDEQYF	TGTGCCAGCAGTTACCTAGCGGGAGAAAACGACGAGCAGTACTTC
TRBJ2-2	TRBV2	NA	once	CASRTNINTGELFF	TGTGCCAGCAGAACTAACATAAACACCGGGGAGCTGTTTTTT
TRBJ2-1	TRBV6-1	TRBD2	NA	CASSPGTSGSYEQFF	TGTGCCAGCAGTCCCGGGACTAGCGGGAGTTATGAGCAGTTCTTC
TRBJ2-3	TRBV27	NA	NA	CASSLWGVDTSTDTQYF	TGTGCCAGCAGTTTATGGGGGGTCGATACCAGCACAGATACGCAGTATTTT
TRBJ2-3	TRBV19	TRBD2	once	CATSLRGGGTDTQYF	TGTGCCACCTCTCTCCGGGGGGGTGGCACAGATACGCAGTATTTT
TRBJ2-1	TRBV4-3	TRBD2	NA	CASSQDLAETYNEQFF	TGCGCCAGCAGCCAAGATCTAGCGGAGACGTACAATGAGCAGTTCTTC
TRBJ1-1	TRBV19	NA	NA	CASKQGGTEAFF	TGTGCCAGTAAGCAGGGAGGCACTGAAGCTTTCTTT
TRBJ2-7	TRBV28	TRBD2	NA	CASSLGAPSGLAGVSYEQYF	TGTGCCAGCAGTTTAGGCGCTCCCTCGGGGCTAGCGGGAGTCTCCTACGAGCAGTACTTC
TRBJ1-3	TRBV28	NA	NA	CASRSTGFSGNTIYF	TGTGCCAGCAGATCTACGGGGTTCTCTGGAAACACCATATATTTT
TRBJ2-5	TRBV5-1	NA	NA	CASSLGGQYQETQYF	TGCGCCAGCAGCTTGGGAGGACAGTACCAAGAGACCCAGTACTTC
TRBJ1-5	TRBV7-6	TRBD1	NA	CASSLGQGYSNQPQHF	TGTGCCAGCAGCCTAGGACAGGGCTATAGCAATCAGCCCCAGCATTTT
TRBJ1-5	TRBV29-1	NA	NA	CSASLGPYQPQHF	TGCAGCGCATCATTGGGCCCATATCAGCCCCAGCATTTT
TRBJ2-2	TRBV27	NA	once	CASSFRVTGELFF	TGTGCCAGCAGTTTCCGAGTTACCGGGGAGCTGTTTTTT
TRBJ2-1	TRBV5-1	NA	NA	CASSLGYRVDEQFF	TGCGCCAGCAGCTTGGGATACAGGGTAGATGAGCAGTTCTTC
TRBJ2-1	TRBV2	NA	NA	CASIKEGLPYNEQFF	TGTGCCAGCATCAAGGAGGGTTTACCCTACAATGAGCAGTTCTTC
TRBJ1-5	TRBV28	NA	NA	CASSSLTPGGNQPQHF	TGTGCCAGCAGTTCCCTGACCCCTGGAGGCAATCAGCCCCAGCATTTT
TRBJ2-1	TRBV19	NA	NA	CATEGVRDNEQFF	TGTGCCACCGAGGGGGTTAGGGACAATGAGCAGTTCTTC
TRBJ2-1	TRBV7-6	TRBD2	NA	CASSLLPPRRAERREGRNEQFF	TGTGCCAGCAGCTTACTTCCCCCCCGTCGTGCTGAAAGGCGGGAGGGCCGGAATGAGCAGTTCTTC
TRBJ2-7	TRBV19	NA	NA	CASASTSSYEQYF	TGTGCCAGTGCATCAACGAGCTCCTACGAGCAGTACTTC
TRBJ1-1	TRBV5-5	TRBD1	NA	CASSKGQGNTEAFF	TGTGCCAGCAGCAAAGGACAGGGGAACACTGAAGCTTTCTTT
TRBJ1-1	TRBV25-1	TRBD1	once	CAAGGPEAFF	TGTGCAGCAGGGGGTCCTGAAGCTTTCTTT
TRBJ2-1	TRBV5-8	TRBD2	NA	CASSLGGLAGNNEQFF	TGTGCCAGCAGCTTAGGCGGACTAGCGGGAAACAATGAGCAGTTCTTC
TRBJ2-1	TRBV27	NA	NA	CASSLRRGEQFF	TGTGCCAGCAGTTTGCGCCGGGGTGAGCAGTTCTTC
TRBJ2-3	TRBV28	TRBD1	NA	CASSSIQGVTDTQYF	TGTGCCAGCAGCTCCATACAGGGGGTAACAGATACGCAGTATTTT
TRBJ2-7	TRBV2	TRBD1	NA	CASSPDRNEQYF	TGTGCCAGCAGTCCGGACAGGAACGAGCAGTACTTC
TRBJ2-7	TRBV5-1	TRBD2	NA	CASSFGLAGPSSYEQYF	TGCGCCAGCAGCTTCGGGCTAGCGGGACCGAGCTCCTACGAGCAGTACTTC
TRBJ2-1	TRBV27	TRBD2	once	CASSETSGTGGEQFF	TGTGCCAGCAGTGAGACTAGCGGGACTGGGGGGGAGCAGTTCTTC
TRBJ2-5	TRBV5-5	TRBD1	NA	CASSPHPPGQGVQETQYF	TGTGCCAGCAGCCCACACCCACCGGGACAGGGGGTCCAAGAGACCCAGTACTTC
TRBJ2-2	TRBV7-9	TRBD1	NA	CASSRTGAGELFF	TGTGCCAGCAGCCGAACAGGGGCCGGGGAGCTGTTTTTT
TRBJ2-7	TRBV2	NA	NA	CASSLTGPSYEQYF	TGTGCCAGCAGTTTAACAGGGCCTTCCTACGAGCAGTACTTC
TRBJ1-1	TRBV13	TRBD1	NA	CASSPRGATGLNTEAFF	TGTGCCAGCAGCCCCAGGGGGGCCACCGGTTTGAACACTGAAGCTTTCTTT
TRBJ1-4	TRBV18	NA	NA	CASSLQAGEKLFF	TGTGCCAGCTCACTCCAGGCTGGAGAAAAACTGTTTTTT
TRBJ1-5	TRBV19	TRBD1	NA	CASRSRGRASNQPQHF	TGTGCCAGTAGGAGCAGGGGGCGCGCGAGCAATCAGCCCCAGCATTTT
TRBJ2-7	TRBV5-1	TRBD1	once	CASSLAQGANEQYF	TGCGCCAGCAGCTTGGCACAGGGGGCCAACGAGCAGTACTTC
TRBJ2-6	TRBV27	NA	NA	CASSPRSSGANVLTF	TGTGCCAGCAGTCCCCGCAGCTCTGGGGCCAACGTCCTGACTTTC
TRBJ2-7	TRBV15	NA	NA	CATSRADRPYEQYF	TGTGCCACCAGCAGAGCCGACAGGCCCTACGAGCAGTACTTC
TRBJ1-1	TRBV6-1	TRBD1	NA	CASRDRAFTEAFF	TGTGCCAGCCGGGACAGGGCTTTCACTGAAGCTTTCTTT
TRBJ2-7	TRBV19	TRBD2	NA	CASSIAGGYSYEQYF	TGTGCCAGTAGTATAGCGGGAGGGTACTCCTACGAGCAGTACTTC
TRBJ2-1	TRBV5-1	TRBD1	NA	CASSLGWDRGIGYEQFF	TGCGCCAGCAGCTTGGGATGGGACAGGGGAATAGGCTATGAGCAGTTCTTC
TRBJ2-1	TRBV6-5	NA	NA	CASSYVGLGYNEQFF	TGTGCCAGCAGTTACGTGGGCTTGGGCTACAATGAGCAGTTCTTC